Listed below are T cell receptor beta chains from one sample, sequenced in a study of regulatory T cells in long-lasting Graves disease. TCRdb re-called the multiplex PCR reads through MiXCR, storing one row per CDR3 protein. The table shows approximately 470,000 distinct CDR3 sequences, with around 15% occurring only once. This sample also appeared in a second study, on T cells in Graves' hyperthyroidism and ophthalmopathy.

Sequenced material: peripheral blood mononuclear cells (PBMCs), taken at new diagnosis, from a patient treated with antithyroid drugs. The receptors were gathered from a man aged 40-50 years with Graves disease. The CDR3 runs from the conserved cysteine through the conserved F or W. The D gene is left open where the match is weak. Not all rows give a size; the values are once, few, many and, for expanded clones, a class.

>TRBV5-1|many|TRBJ2-2|TRBD1
TGCGCCAGCAGCGCCCCCCGGGACAGGGTTACCGGGGAGCTGTTTTTT
CASSAPRDRVTGELFF
>TRBV2|many|TRBJ1-4|NA
TGTGCCACCTCACAAGTCAGCGGTGAAAAACTGTTTTTT
CATSQVSGEKLFF
>TRBV20-1|many|TRBJ2-3|NA
TGCAGTGCTTTGCCCATGGAAGGGGGCACAGATACGCAGTATTTT
CSALPMEGGTDTQYF
>TRBV9|many|TRBJ2-1|TRBD1
TGTGCCAGCAGCGCCGGACAGGGCTCCTACAATGAGCAGTTCTTC
CASSAGQGSYNEQFF
>TRBV10-2|many|TRBJ2-7|NA
TGCGCCAGCAGCCCGAGGGGGATACAGTACGAGCAGTACTTC
CASSPRGIQYEQYF
>TRBV10-3|few|TRBJ2-3|NA
TGTGCCATCAGGGACTACCAGTGGGGAGATACGCAGTATTTT
CAIRDYQWGDTQYF
>TRBV24-1|few|TRBJ2-3|TRBD2
TGTGCCACCAGTGATCTAGCGGTTCTTAGCACAGATACGCAGTATTTT
CATSDLAVLSTDTQYF
>TRBV7-2|many|TRBJ1-4|NA
TGTGCCAGCAGCTTAGCGAAGAGGACAGATATGTTTTTT
CASSLAKRTDMFF
>TRBV12-3/TRBV12-4|many|TRBJ1-1|NA
TGTGCCAGCAGTTTAGATGGGGAGGTTGAAGCTTTCTTT
CASSLDGEVEAFF
>TRBV5-1|many|TRBJ2-5|NA
TGCGCCAGCAGCGTAGACAGGTGGGAAGAGACCCAGTACTTC
CASSVDRWEETQYF
>TRBV29-1|NA|TRBJ1-1|NA
TGCAGCGTCCAAGCGACAGGAATCACTGAAGCTTTCTTT
CSVQATGITEAFF
>TRBV2|many|TRBJ2-2|NA
TGTGCCAGCAGTGTTAGAGTGGGAACGGGCGGGGAGCTGTTTTTT
CASSVRVGTGGELFF
>TRBV7-8|few|TRBJ2-1|TRBD2
TGTGCCAGCAGCTTCTCGGCGGGAGGAAACAATGAGCAGTTCTTC
CASSFSAGGNNEQFF
>TRBV20-1|many|TRBJ2-4|TRBD1
TGCAGTGCTCCCCCGCGCTACAGGGGGCTTGTAGACAAAAACATTCAGTACTTC
CSAPPRYRGLVDKNIQYF
>TRBV6-1|NA|TRBJ1-1|TRBD1
TGTGCCGGTCATTCAGGGGGGCCGAACACTGAAGCTTTCTTT
CAGHSGGPNTEAFF
>TRBV29-1|NA|TRBJ2-7|NA
TGCAGCGTTGTACTACCTTCCTACGAGCAGTACTTC
CSVVLPSYEQYF
>TRBV2|many|TRBJ2-3|NA
TGTGCCAGCAGTGAAAACCCTAGCACAGATACGCAGTATTTT
CASSENPSTDTQYF